These T cell receptor beta chains were read from a single sample in a study of control samples from healthy donors and cancer patients. Data came from immunoSEQ multiplex PCR; TCRdb stores just in-frame clones and leaves some out. Of about 110,000 clones listed, roughly nine tenths were seen once; the top ten hold 6% to 8%. The specimen sequenced was blood. All receptors derive from a woman between 18 and 30 years old in good health. The CDR3 runs from the conserved cysteine through the conserved F or W. The D gene is left open where the match is weak. Clone size is stated in some rows and not others, as once, few, many or a class when expanded.

V: TRBV19; D: .; J: TRBJ1-1; size: .; CDR3: CASSLGQGNTEAFF; DNA: TGTGCCAGTAGTTTAGGGCAGGGGAACACTGAAGCTTTCTTT
V: TRBV27; D: .; J: TRBJ2-2; size: .; CDR3: CASTAGGEGELFF; DNA: TGTGCCAGCACCGCCGGGGGCGAAGGGGAGCTGTTTTTT
V: TRBV20-1; D: .; J: TRBJ2-3; size: few; CDR3: CSASLDTQYF; DNA: TGCAGTGCTAGTCTAGATACGCAGTATTTT
V: TRBV20-1; D: .; J: TRBJ1-1; size: .; CDR3: CSALTEAFF; DNA: TGCAGTGCCCTGACTGAAGCTTTCTTT
V: TRBV28; D: .; J: TRBJ2-3; size: .; CDR3: CASSPLGRGSTDTQYF; DNA: TGTGCCAGCAGTCCCTTGGGGCGGGGATCCACAGATACGCAGTATTTT
V: TRBV27; D: .; J: TRBJ1-3; size: .; CDR3: CATPQRPGPGRSGNTIYF; DNA: TGTGCCACCCCACAGCGACCGGGACCGGGTCGCTCTGGAAACACCATATATTTT
V: TRBV4-3; D: .; J: TRBJ1-1; size: .; CDR3: CASSQDLYSTDRNTEAFF; DNA: TGCGCCAGCAGCCAAGATCTTTATAGTACGGACAGGAACACTGAAGCTTTCTTT
V: TRBV19; D: TRBD1; J: TRBJ2-7; size: .; CDR3: CASKKNRGSYEQYF; DNA: TGTGCCAGTAAGAAAAACAGGGGTTCCTACGAGCAGTACTTC
V: TRBV7-3; D: .; J: TRBJ1-2; size: .; CDR3: CASSLDFTTHNYGYTF; DNA: TGTGCCAGCAGCTTGGATTTCACGACACATAACTATGGCTACACCTTC
V: TRBV10-1; D: .; J: TRBJ2-3; size: .; CDR3: CASSEGSGDTQYF; DNA: TGCGCCAGCAGTGAGGGCTCTGGAGATACGCAGTATTTT
V: TRBV18; D: .; J: TRBJ2-3; size: .; CDR3: CASHGRDTQYF; DNA: TGTGCCAGCCACGGGCGAGATACGCAGTATTTT
V: TRBV4-2; D: TRBD1; J: TRBJ2-5; size: .; CDR3: CASSHRTGGQETQYF; DNA: TGTGCCAGCAGCCACCGGACAGGGGGCCAAGAGACCCAGTACTTC
V: TRBV7-9; D: .; J: TRBJ2-5; size: .; CDR3: CASSSLYLEGQETQYF; DNA: TGTGCCAGCAGCTCACTCTACCTAGAGGGGCAAGAGACCCAGTACTTC
V: TRBV19; D: .; J: TRBJ2-7; size: .; CDR3: CASSVQGSYEQYF; DNA: TGTGCCAGTAGTGTTCAGGGATCCTACGAGCAGTACTTC
V: TRBV20-1; D: .; J: TRBJ1-1; size: .; CDR3: CSAISGGLSF; DNA: TGCAGTGCCATCTCTGGGGGTCTCTCCTTT
V: TRBV28; D: .; J: TRBJ1-2; size: .; CDR3: CASKSPNYGYTF; DNA: TGTGCCAGCAAGAGCCCAAACTATGGCTACACCTTC
V: TRBV6-2/TRBV6-3; D: TRBD2; J: TRBJ2-1; size: .; CDR3: CASSSYAGVKNEQFF; DNA: TGTGCCAGCAGTTCCTACGCGGGAGTAAAAAATGAGCAGTTCTTC
V: TRBV6-5; D: .; J: TRBJ2-7; size: few; CDR3: CASSYSARQTYEQYF; DNA: TGTGCCAGCAGTTACTCGGCCCGACAGACCTACGAGCAGTACTTC
V: TRBV28; D: TRBD1; J: TRBJ1-3; size: .; CDR3: CASRPGGRNTIYF; DNA: TGTGCCAGCAGGCCAGGGGGCAGAAACACCATATATTTT
V: TRBV24-1; D: TRBD1; J: TRBJ2-1; size: .; CDR3: CATSDTGQSFYNEQFF; DNA: TGTGCCACCAGCGACACGGGACAGTCTTTTTACAATGAGCAGTTCTTC
V: TRBV28; D: .; J: TRBJ2-3; size: .; CDR3: CASSFVGSTDTQYF; DNA: TGTGCCAGCAGTTTTGTAGGGAGCACAGATACGCAGTATTTT
V: TRBV2; D: TRBD1; J: TRBJ2-7; size: .; CDR3: CASTERGQDEQYF; DNA: TGTGCCAGCACCGAAAGGGGGCAGGACGAGCAGTACTTC
V: TRBV30; D: TRBD2; J: TRBJ2-3; size: .; CDR3: CAWRGVSGITQYF; DNA: TGTGCCTGGAGAGGAGTTAGCGGGATAACGCAGTATTTT
V: TRBV2; D: .; J: TRBJ2-7; size: .; CDR3: CASFDWGPTYEQYF; DNA: TGTGCCAGCTTCGACTGGGGGCCGACCTACGAGCAGTACTTC
V: TRBV19; D: .; J: TRBJ2-7; size: .; CDR3: CASSIQQGPVEQYF; DNA: TGTGCCAGTAGTATCCAACAAGGTCCCGTCGAGCAGTACTTC
V: TRBV28; D: .; J: TRBJ1-1; size: .; CDR3: CASSPAHTEAFF; DNA: TGTGCCAGCAGTCCCGCGCACACTGAAGCTTTCTTT
V: TRBV30; D: TRBD2; J: TRBJ2-3; size: .; CDR3: CAWSRLAGGRDTQYF; DNA: TGTGCCTGGAGCCGACTAGCGGGAGGACGGGATACGCAGTATTTT
V: TRBV12-3/TRBV12-4; D: .; J: TRBJ1-4; size: .; CDR3: CASSFSEGLFF; DNA: TGTGCCAGCAGTTTCTCTGAGGGACTGTTTTTT
V: TRBV10-2; D: TRBD2; J: TRBJ2-3; size: .; CDR3: CASSEYHLAGGPNTQYF; DNA: TGCGCCAGCAGTGAATACCATCTAGCGGGGGGCCCGAATACGCAGTATTTT
V: TRBV7-2; D: .; J: TRBJ2-5; size: few; CDR3: CASSLGRDKTQYF; DNA: TGTGCCAGCAGCTTAGGGAGGGATAAGACCCAGTACTTC
V: TRBV28; D: .; J: TRBJ2-7; size: .; CDR3: CASSTTGYEQYF; DNA: TGTGCCAGCAGTACGACGGGCTACGAGCAGTACTTC
V: TRBV7-2; D: TRBD1; J: TRBJ2-2; size: .; CDR3: CASSPVNRGAGELFF; DNA: TGTGCCAGCAGCCCGGTGAACAGGGGAGCCGGGGAGCTGTTTTTT
V: TRBV28; D: TRBD1; J: TRBJ2-2; size: few; CDR3: CAIPNRGRTGELFF; DNA: TGTGCCATCCCGAACAGGGGGCGTACCGGGGAGCTGTTTTTT
V: TRBV19; D: .; J: TRBJ1-1; size: .; CDR3: CASSRSQMVDTEAFF; DNA: TGTGCCAGTAGTCGATCACAGATGGTGGACACTGAAGCTTTCTTT
V: TRBV9; D: TRBD1; J: TRBJ1-2; size: .; CDR3: CASSVGDRGRRGLNYGYTF; DNA: TGTGCCAGCAGCGTAGGGGACAGGGGGCGCCGCGGACTTAACTATGGCTACACCTTC
V: TRBV7-2; D: TRBD2; J: TRBJ2-7; size: .; CDR3: CASSLSGGAYEQYF; DNA: TGTGCCAGCAGCTTGAGCGGGGGGGCCTACGAGCAGTACTTC
V: TRBV6-5; D: .; J: TRBJ2-3; size: .; CDR3: CASSYSGARADTQYF; DNA: TGTGCCAGCAGTTACTCGGGGGCGCGAGCAGATACGCAGTATTTT
V: TRBV7-2; D: .; J: TRBJ1-5; size: .; CDR3: CASSPLGWGLAIPDQPQHF; DNA: TGTGCCAGCAGCCCCCTTGGGTGGGGCCTCGCTATCCCGGATCAGCCCCAGCATTTT
V: TRBV28; D: TRBD1; J: TRBJ2-7; size: .; CDR3: CASSLRTGAYEQYF; DNA: TGTGCCAGCAGCCTCCGGACAGGTGCCTACGAGCAGTACTTC
V: TRBV28; D: TRBD2; J: TRBJ2-3; size: .; CDR3: CASSLSAGGIPLSSTDTQYF; DNA: TGTGCCAGCAGTTTATCGGCGGGGGGGATCCCATTATCTAGCACAGATACGCAGTATTTT
V: TRBV4-3; D: TRBD2; J: TRBJ2-3; size: .; CDR3: CASSHPRSLAGGRRSTDTQYF; DNA: TGCGCCAGCAGCCATCCGAGGTCTCTAGCGGGGGGGCGGCGGAGCACAGATACGCAGTATTTT